Described below is a single T cell receptor beta chain sequence and its context. Antigen specificity is unknown. These data belong to a study of OX40 agonist ivuxolimab in advanced cancers. Turning to the study itself: The patients got ivuxolimab, which is an agonistic anti-OX40 (CD134) antibody. The dose-escalation cohort had hepatocellular carcinoma, melanoma, renal cell or head and neck cancer. Overall study results and limits: CD4+ and CD8+ blood T cells expanded clonally by week 6 at 0.1 to 3.0 mg/kg. The investigators did not determine what antigen specificity the expanded peripheral T cells had.

The table came from immunoSEQ multiplex PCR; TCRdb's copy has only in-frame clones and leaves some out. The table records under 100,000 clones, approximately 92% of them present only once. The CDR3 runs to 17 residues. Germline CDR1 and CDR2: LGHNA and YNFKEQ. Trimming removed 1 base from V and 4 bases from J; junction bases left unmatched: 10. The sequences come from CD4+ or CD8+ T cells sorted from blood, collected in a trial of the OX40 agonist ivuxolimab. The sequence was collected from an adult with an advanced solid tumor such as melanoma, head and neck, liver or kidney cancer. J is TRBJ1-2 and V is TRBV4-2; 9 bases match TRBD1. Here the CDR3 DNA reads TGTGCCAGCAGCCAAGGAACCGGGACAGGGACTTTCTATGGCTACACCTTC. Translated: CASSQGTGTGTFYGYTF.